One and the same sample provided the 30 T cell receptor beta chains below, sequenced in a study of early T cells in non-severe SARS-CoV-2 infection. TCRdb itself ran the 5' RACE reads through MiXCR, one entry per CDR3 protein. The sample contains approximately 69,000 distinct CDR3 sequences, roughly an eighth of which appear only once. The sequenced sample was whole blood, obtained at baseline. Source of these receptors: an adult who was a healthcare worker with PCR-confirmed SARS-CoV-2 infection or an uninfected control (not recorded which).

The chain has TRBV12-3 or TRBV12-4 and TRBJ2-1, with D unclear. The V end lost 6 bases, the J end lost 3 bases, and 3 bases lay between the germline ends. This CDR3 is 11 amino acids long. This chain's CDR3 is CASSFYNEQFF. In nucleotides, the CDR3 is TGTGCCAGCAGCTTCTACAATGAGCAGTTCTTC.

V and J are TRBV27 and TRBJ1-1; 10 nucleotides agree with TRBD1. The CDR3 consists of 15 residues. The trim removed 6 bases at V and 3 bases at J, leaving 7 bases unmatched. CDR1 and CDR2 (germline): MNHEY, SMNVEV (reference sequence). The CDR3 DNA reads TGTGCCAGCAGATCAAGACAGGGGGCGGACACTGAAGCTTTCTTT. Encoded protein: CASRSRQGADTEAFF.

This clonotype occurred many times. The V and J genes are TRBV4-2 and TRBJ2-1, with 9 positions matching TRBD2. CDR1 is LGHNA and CDR2 is YNFKEQ in the germline V gene. The V gene end was trimmed by 0 bases and the J gene end by 5 bases; junction bases not matched to a gene: 11. CDR3 size: 18 residues. CDR3 loop: CASSQETRAGGTDNEQFF. The CDR3 DNA sequence: TGTGCCAGCAGCCAAGAGACCCGGGCGGGGGGGACCGACAATGAGCAGTTCTTC.

This clonotype was seen at least ten times. The chain couples TRBV7-9 to TRBJ2-1, with a tentative D call TRBD2 (6 bases). The CDR3 is 16 residues long. Trimming took 5 bases from V and 3 from J, leaving 17 bases between them. CDR1 and CDR2 (germline): SEHNR, FQNEAQ (reference sequence). The CDR3 nucleotides read TGTGCCAGCAGCCTGGGGACTGGCGGAAACTACAATGAGCAGTTCTTC. Protein sequence: CASSLGTGGNYNEQFF.

J is TRBJ2-5 and V is TRBV11-2; no firm D call. Trimming took off 0 bases at V and 5 bases at J, with 4 bases between the two ends. The germline gives CDR1 SGHAT, CDR2 FQNNGV. CDR3 length: 12 amino acids. The CDR3 protein is CASSLDRETQYF. CDR3 sequence (DNA): TGTGCCAGCAGCTTAGATCGGGAGACCCAGTACTTC.

Only a few counts were recorded for this clonotype. The chain employs TRBV6-5 and TRBJ1-5; D remains unclear. Germline CDR1 and CDR2: MNHEY and SVGAGI. V was pared by 2 bases and J by 9 bases, with 5 bases between. This CDR3 is 11 amino acids long. CDR3 protein: CASSYGPPQHF. As DNA, the CDR3 is TGTGCCAGCAGTTACGGTCCGCCCCAGCATTTT.

Concerning this clonotype itself: One base away lies a much larger clone, so this may be a sequencing read error. The genes are TRBV28 and TRBJ1-2; a possible D gene is TRBD1 (5 bases). The CDR3 totals 13 residues. CDR1 MDHEN and CDR2 SYDVKM come from the germline V gene. This CDR3 reads CASNLRAGNGYTF. CDR3 DNA: TGTGCCAGCAATTTACGGGCAGGGAATGGCTACACCTTC.

This clonotype is labeled medium-sized. This chain joins TRBV28 and TRBJ2-4; TRBD1 agrees at 8 bases. From germline, CDR1 is MDHEN and CDR2 SYDVKM. V gave up 2 bases and J gave up 8 bases; unmatched junction bases: 17. CDR3 length: 18 amino acids. DNA of the CDR3: TGTGCCAGCAGTTTACCCCCGTCATCGGACAGGGTGGGATACATTCAGTACTTC. Amino acids: CASSLPPSSDRVGYIQYF.

This clonotype was recorded at least ten times. This chain connects TRBV7-2 to TRBJ1-1, with D unclear. CDR1 and CDR2 (germline): SGHTA, FQGNSA. CDR3 length: 13 amino acids. V lost 5 bases to trimming and J lost 1 base, with 8 bases between them. CDR3 DNA sequence: TGTGCCAGCAGCCGCCGACAGAACACTGAAGCTTTCTTT. The encoded protein is CASSRRQNTEAFF.

This clonotype was seen only a few times. The chain recombines TRBV20-1 with TRBJ2-7; 7 bases are shared with TRBD1. Germline CDR1 DFQATT, CDR2 SNEGSKA (reference sequence). V lost 4 bases, J lost 5 bases, and 14 bases stayed unmatched. The CDR3 consists of 15 residues. For the CDR3, the DNA is TGCAGTGCTAAGGTGTCGAGGACAGGAGAGGACGAGCAGTACTTC. Encoded protein: CSAKVSRTGEDEQYF.

A few counts support this clonotype. V usage is TRBV29-1 and J usage is TRBJ1-2; D ambiguous. The CDR3 runs 12 residues. Trimming pared 0 bases from V and 5 bases from J, leaving 7 bases between. Looked up from germline, CDR1 is SQVTM and CDR2 is ANQGSEA. CDR3 amino acids: CSVEDRQYGYTF. CDR3 nucleotides: TGCAGCGTTGAAGATCGGCAGTATGGCTACACCTTC.

This clonotype was picked up many times. The genes are TRBV24-1 and TRBJ2-3, with D uncertain. V gave up 3 bases and J gave up 6 bases, with 15 bases separating them. The CDR3 sequence is 15 residues long. In germline, CDR1 is KGHDR, CDR2 SFDVKD. In nucleotides, the CDR3 is TGTGCCACCAGTGATAACCCCGCTAGTCGGGATACGCAGTATTTT. Its translation is CATSDNPASRDTQYF.

This clonotype has just a few counts. The chain carries TRBV11-2 and TRBJ2-1; unclear D gene. This CDR3 has 15 residues. V was pared by 1 base and J by 1 base, with 8 bases between. Germline loops: CDR1 SGHAT, CDR2 FQNNGV. Here the CDR3 reads CASSLGTGSYNEQFF. CDR3 coding DNA: TGTGCCAGCAGCTTAGGGACCGGATCCTACAATGAGCAGTTCTTC.

The chain uses TRBV29-1 and TRBJ2-7, with D perhaps being TRBD1 or TRBD2 (5 bases each). The CDR3 totals 13 residues. The ends were cut back, 5 bases at V and 5 bases at J, with 16 bases in the middle. Germline assignment: CDR1 SQVTM and CDR2 ANQGSEA. CDR3 amino acids: CSVKAGWGDEQYF. The CDR3 DNA reads TGCAGCGTTAAGGCGGGTTGGGGCGACGAGCAGTACTTC.

This clonotype occurred a few times. The V gene is TRBV5-1, the J gene TRBJ2-1; perhaps D is TRBD1 or TRBD2 (5 bases each). The CDR3 length is 15 residues. V was shortened by 2 bases and J by 7 bases, with 16 bases between the two germline ends. Germline V gene lookup returns CDR1 SGHRS and CDR2 YFSETQ. CDR3 in amino acids: CASSLASTGPNEQFF. CDR3 coding DNA: TGCGCCAGCAGCTTAGCTTCAACGGGACCAAATGAGCAGTTCTTC.

This chain connects TRBV29-1 to TRBJ2-5, with no clear D. This CDR3 spans 12 amino acids. From germline, CDR1 is SQVTM and CDR2 ANQGSEA. V was pared by 4 bases and J by 5 bases, with 11 bases between. The CDR3 reads CSVVNERETQYF. In nucleotides, the CDR3 is TGCAGCGTTGTTAATGAGAGGGAGACCCAGTACTTC.

The V gene is TRBV7-2, the J gene TRBJ2-7, with a weak D call TRBD2 (5 bases). CDR1 and CDR2 from the germline V gene are SGHTA and FQGNSA. The CDR3 is 14 amino acids. V lost 5 bases and J lost 2, with 13 bases in between. In DNA form, the CDR3 reads TGTGCCAGCAGCGCTTACAGCGGAGCCTACGAGCAGTACTTC. Translating gives CASSAYSGAYEQYF.

This clonotype has a handful of counts. The chain employs TRBV12-3 or TRBV12-4 and TRBJ2-7, with D uncertain. This CDR3 is built from 12 residues. V lost 6 bases, J lost 4 bases, and 10 bases lay in between. CDR3 amino acids: CASSLIVYEQYF. The DNA for the CDR3 is TGTGCCAGCAGCCTCATCGTTTACGAGCAGTACTTC.

The chain combines TRBV28 with TRBJ2-7, with 8 bases identical to TRBD1. This CDR3 contains 15 residues. Looked up from germline, CDR1 is MDHEN and CDR2 is SYDVKM. V lost 7 bases and J lost 3; bases outside the gene matches: 11. The CDR3 bases are TGTGCCAGCACCCGATTCCAGGGGGCGGTCTACGAGCAGTACTTC. Translation gives CASTRFQGAVYEQYF.

Ten or more counts support this clonotype. The chain employs TRBV11-2 and TRBJ2-1; 12 bases are a match to TRBD2. J lost 7 bases, V lost 4 bases, and 8 bases had no gene match. The CDR3 sequence is 16 residues long. Per germline, CDR1 SGHAT and CDR2 FQNNGV. CDR3 DNA sequence: TGTGCCAGCAGCTCGTACAGGGGGACTAGCGGGAATGAGCAGTTCTTC. Encoded protein: CASSSYRGTSGNEQFF. Drawing the rest from reference TRBV11-2 and TRBJ2-1, the complete variable domain is EAGVAQSPRYKIIEKRQSVAFWCNPISGHATLYWYQQILGQGPKLLIQFQNNGVVDDSQLPKDRFSAERLKGVDSTLKIQPAKLEDSAVYLCASSSYRGTSGNEQFFGPGTRLTVL.

This clonotype was seen repeatedly, ten times or more. The chain joins TRBV28 to TRBJ2-4; D possibly uses TRBD1 or TRBD2 (6 bases each). The CDR3 runs to 15 residues. Germline CDR1 is MDHEN and CDR2 is SYDVKM. Trimming stripped 4 bases from V and 0 bases from J, with 10 bases between. The CDR3 sequence: CASSYREVAKNIQYF. Written as DNA, the CDR3 is TGTGCCAGCAGTTACAGGGAGGTAGCCAAAAACATTCAGTACTTC. The variable domain in full, with the rest retrieved from reference TRBV28 and TRBJ2-4, is DVKVTQSSRYLVKRTGEKVFLECVQDMDHENMFWYRQDPGLGLRLIYFSYDVKMKEKGDIPEGYSVSREKKERFSLILESASTNQTSMYLCASSYREVAKNIQYFGAGTRLSVL.

This clonotype has only a few counts. The CDR3 reads CASSSPPLMQQYF. CDR3 coding DNA: TGTGCCAGCAGTTCACCCCCCCTCATGCAGCAGTACTTC. The chain recombines TRBV28 with TRBJ2-7; D uncertain. Germline CDR1 is MDHEN and CDR2 is SYDVKM. V was pared by 4 bases and J by 8 bases, with 15 bases between. CDR3 length equals 13 residues.

This clonotype has a count of ten or more. This chain connects TRBV3-1 to TRBJ2-1; 9 nucleotides align to TRBD2. The germline CDR1 and CDR2 sequences are LGHDT and YNNKEL (reference sequence). V was pared by 3 bases and J by 7 bases, with 10 bases of the junction left unmatched. The CDR3 is made up of 16 amino acids. The CDR3 DNA sequence: TGTGCCAGCAGCCACCCAAGGGGACTAGCAAGGAATGAGCAGTTCTTC. It codes for CASSHPRGLARNEQFF.

This clonotype was observed a few times. The rearrangement links TRBV29-1 to TRBJ2-1; TRBD2 matches 8 bases. Losses at the gene ends were 4 bases for V and 7 bases for J; bases not matched to a gene: 3. CDR3 length equals 12 residues. Germline CDR1 reads SQVTM; CDR2 reads ANQGSEA. CDR3 residues: CSVVRGANEQFF. As DNA, the CDR3 is TGCAGCGTTGTGCGGGGGGCGAATGAGCAGTTCTTC.

This clonotype has just a few counts. V and J are TRBV12-3 or TRBV12-4 and TRBJ2-5; possible D gene TRBD2, 5 bases. Trimming took off 7 bases at V and 6 bases at J, with 15 bases between the two ends. This CDR3 region has 13 residues. The CDR3 spells CASTTREGKTQYF. CDR3 nucleotide sequence: TGTGCCAGCACCACCCGGGAAGGGAAGACCCAGTACTTC.

This clonotype was seen only a few times. The genes are TRBV19 and TRBJ2-6, with 9 positions matching TRBD1. The J segment lost 1 base and the V segment lost 7 bases, leaving 20 bases of the junction unmatched. The CDR3 contains 21 residues. Germline CDR1 is LNHDA and CDR2 is SQIVND (reference sequence). The DNA for the CDR3 is TGTGCCAGTAATATCAAAATACTACGGACAGGGGACTTATCTGGGGCCAACGTCCTGACTTTC. It specifies CASNIKILRTGDLSGANVLTF.

This clonotype has at least ten counts. One junction end does not reproduce the germline sequence, and a read error may be involved. V and J are TRBV28 and TRBJ2-7, with 8 bases aligning to TRBD1. This CDR3 spans 12 amino acids. Germline CDR1 is MDHEN and CDR2 is SYDVKM. The CDR3 sequence: CASSFDRGRYWF. The DNA for the CDR3 is TGTGCCAGCAGTTTTGACAGGGGACGATATTGGTTC.

The V gene is TRBV20-1, the J gene TRBJ1-1; D is possibly TRBD1 (6 bases). Germline assignment: CDR1 DFQATT and CDR2 SNEGSKA (reference sequence). The CDR3 has 13 residues. V dropped 0 bases and J dropped 8 bases, with 13 bases sitting between them. CDR3 in DNA: TGCAGTGCTAGAGACCTCTGGACAGCCGAAGCTTTCTTT. Protein: CSARDLWTAEAFF.

V is TRBV7-2 and J is TRBJ2-7; D remains ambiguous. The V end lost 1 base, the J end lost 2 bases, and 6 bases lay between the germline ends. Per the germline V gene, CDR1 is SGHTA and CDR2 is FQGNSA. The CDR3 has 13 amino acids. In nucleotides, the CDR3 is TGTGCCAGCAGCTTAGTGGGGACCTACGAGCAGTACTTC. This translates into CASSLVGTYEQYF.

A few counts support this clonotype. The rearrangement uses TRBV11-2 and TRBJ1-4; perhaps TRBD1 as D (6 bases). The CDR3 is 16 amino acids. Per germline, CDR1 SGHAT and CDR2 FQNNGV. V was clipped by 5 bases and J by 0 bases, with 13 bases between them. In DNA form, the CDR3 reads TGTGCCAGCAGCCGGGACACGGGCGCAACTAATGAAAAACTGTTTTTT. Translating it yields CASSRDTGATNEKLFF.